Sequencing of this T cell receptor beta chain was carried out in a study of CD8 T cells in ankylosing spondylitis. Comment on this clonotype: Antigen unknown.

TCRdb itself ran the 5' RACE reads through MiXCR, one entry per CDR3 protein. The top ten clones hold about 20% of a sample with 700,000 or so distinct CDR3 sequences, around 19% of them seen once. Points from the study as a whole: The clones that were linked to disease were reported to be significantly enriched in matched synovial fluid samples from ankylosing spondylitis patients. A TCR beta motif of 7 to 9 highly homologous variants seemed to mark ankylosing spondylitis blood. In the blood and synovial fluid of reactive arthritis, some motif variants had been previously reported.

The receptor comes from a male donor with ankylosing spondylitis. The sequencing sample was made of blood, either unsorted or a sorted T cell fraction (not recorded which).

CDR3 sequence reads: CASSRSSPQGTDTQYF. In DNA form, the CDR3 reads TGTGCCAGCAGCCGGAGTTCCCCTCAAGGCACAGATACGCAGTATTTT. V gene TRBV3-1 combines with J gene TRBJ2-3; D is ambiguous. The germline V gene has CDR1 LGHDT and CDR2 YNNKEL (reference sequence). V was shortened by 4 bases and J by 1 base, with 15 bases between the two germline ends. This CDR3 has 16 residues.